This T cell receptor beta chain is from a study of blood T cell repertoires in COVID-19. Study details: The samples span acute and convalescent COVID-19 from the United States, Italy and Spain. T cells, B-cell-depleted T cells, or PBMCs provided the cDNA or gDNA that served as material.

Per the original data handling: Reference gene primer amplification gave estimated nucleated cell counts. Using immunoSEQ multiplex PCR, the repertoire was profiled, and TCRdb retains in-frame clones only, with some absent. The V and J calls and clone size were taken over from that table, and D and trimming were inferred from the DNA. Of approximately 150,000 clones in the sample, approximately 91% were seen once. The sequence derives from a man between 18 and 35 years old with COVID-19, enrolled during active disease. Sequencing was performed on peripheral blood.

The CDR3 region has the DNA TGTGCCAGCAGCTCCTCGACGGGTAGTAATGAAAAACTGTTTTTT. It yields the protein CASSSSTGSNEKLFF. This chain links TRBV11-1 with TRBJ1-4; D remains ambiguous. The germline V gene has CDR1 SGHAT and CDR2 FQDESV (reference sequence). V shed 4 bases and J shed 4 bases, with 13 bases lying between them. This CDR3 contains 15 residues.